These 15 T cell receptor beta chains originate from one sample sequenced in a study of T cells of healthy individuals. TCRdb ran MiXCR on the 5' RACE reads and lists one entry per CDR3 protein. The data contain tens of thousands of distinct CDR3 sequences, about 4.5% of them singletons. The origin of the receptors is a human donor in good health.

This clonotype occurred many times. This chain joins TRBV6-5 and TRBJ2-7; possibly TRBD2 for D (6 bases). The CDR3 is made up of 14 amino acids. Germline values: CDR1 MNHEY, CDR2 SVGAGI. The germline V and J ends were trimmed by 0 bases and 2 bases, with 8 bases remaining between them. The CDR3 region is CASSYSRGPYEQYF. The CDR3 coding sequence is TGTGCCAGCAGTTACTCGCGGGGTCCCTACGAGCAGTACTTC.

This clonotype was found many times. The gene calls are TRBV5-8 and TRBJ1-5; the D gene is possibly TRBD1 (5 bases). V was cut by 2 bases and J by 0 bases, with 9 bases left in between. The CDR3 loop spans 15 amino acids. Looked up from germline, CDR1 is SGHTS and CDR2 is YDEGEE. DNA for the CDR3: TGTGCCAGCAGCTTACGACAGCCTAGCAATCAGCCCCAGCATTTT. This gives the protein CASSLRQPSNQPQHF. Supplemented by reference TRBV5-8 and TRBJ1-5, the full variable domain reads EAGVTQSPTHLIKTRGQQATLRCSPISGHTSVYWYQQALGLGLQFLLWYDEGEERNRGNFPPRFSGRQFPNYSSELNVNALELEDSALYLCASSLRQPSNQPQHFGDGTRLSIL.

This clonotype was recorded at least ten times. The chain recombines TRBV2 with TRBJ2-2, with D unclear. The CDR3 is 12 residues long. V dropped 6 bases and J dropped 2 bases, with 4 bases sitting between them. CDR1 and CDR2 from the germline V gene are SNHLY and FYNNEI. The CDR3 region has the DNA TGTGCCAGCAGGCTTAACACCGGGGAGCTGTTTTTT. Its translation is CASRLNTGELFF.

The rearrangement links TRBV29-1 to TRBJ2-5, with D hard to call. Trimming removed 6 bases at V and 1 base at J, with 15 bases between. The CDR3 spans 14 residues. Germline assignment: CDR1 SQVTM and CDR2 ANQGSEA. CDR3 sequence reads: CSVPGPVAQETQYF. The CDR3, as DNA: TGCAGCGTCCCCGGACCGGTCGCCCAAGAGACCCAGTACTTC. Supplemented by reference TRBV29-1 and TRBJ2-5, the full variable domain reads SAVISQKPSRDICQRGTSLTIQCQVDSQVTMMFWYRQQPGQSLTLIATANQGSEATYESGFVIDKFPISRPNLTFSTLTVSNMSPEDSSIYLCSVPGPVAQETQYFGPGTRLLVL.

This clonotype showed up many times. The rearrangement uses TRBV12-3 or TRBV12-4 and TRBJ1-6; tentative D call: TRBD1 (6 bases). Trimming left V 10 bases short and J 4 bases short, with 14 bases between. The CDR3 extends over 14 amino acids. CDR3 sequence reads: CATRADSYNSPLHF. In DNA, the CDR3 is TGTGCCACCCGGGCGGACAGTTATAATTCACCCCTCCACTTT.

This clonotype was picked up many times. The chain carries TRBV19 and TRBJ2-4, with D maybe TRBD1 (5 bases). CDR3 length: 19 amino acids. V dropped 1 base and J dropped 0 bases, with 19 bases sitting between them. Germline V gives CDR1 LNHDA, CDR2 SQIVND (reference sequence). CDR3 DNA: TGTGCCAGTAGTATAGTTCCTTTGGTGGACACCATAGCCAAAAACATTCAGTACTTC. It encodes CASSIVPLVDTIAKNIQYF.

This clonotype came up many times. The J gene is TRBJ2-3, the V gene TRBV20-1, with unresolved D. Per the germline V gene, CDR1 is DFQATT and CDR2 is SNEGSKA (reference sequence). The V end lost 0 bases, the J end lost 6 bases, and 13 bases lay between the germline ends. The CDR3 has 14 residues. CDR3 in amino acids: CSARDRGVSDTQYF. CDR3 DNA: TGCAGTGCTAGAGATCGCGGAGTTAGCGATACGCAGTATTTT.

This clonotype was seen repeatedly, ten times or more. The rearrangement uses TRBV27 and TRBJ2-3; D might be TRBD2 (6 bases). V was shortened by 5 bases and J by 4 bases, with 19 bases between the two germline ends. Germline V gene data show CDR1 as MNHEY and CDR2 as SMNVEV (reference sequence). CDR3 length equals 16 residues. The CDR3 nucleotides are TGTGCCAGCAGTCCCGGGACTCCGGAGGAAGCAGATACGCAGTATTTT. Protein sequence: CASSPGTPEEADTQYF.

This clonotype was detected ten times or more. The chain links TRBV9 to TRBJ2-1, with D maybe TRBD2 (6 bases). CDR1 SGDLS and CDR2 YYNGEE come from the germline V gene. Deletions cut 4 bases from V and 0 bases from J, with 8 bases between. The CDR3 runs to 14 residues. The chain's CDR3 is CASSPTSSYNEQFF. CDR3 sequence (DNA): TGTGCCAGCAGCCCGACTAGCTCCTACAATGAGCAGTTCTTC.

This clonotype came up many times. CDR3 DNA: TGTGCCAGCAGCTTAGACCGGACAGCATCCTATGGCTACACCTTC. As protein: CASSLDRTASYGYTF. The chain has TRBV7-9 and TRBJ1-2; D is perhaps TRBD1 (6 bases). The length of the CDR3 is 15 residues. Trimming cost V 1 base and J 4 bases, with 13 bases left between them. Germline V gene lookup returns CDR1 SEHNR and CDR2 FQNEAQ (reference sequence).

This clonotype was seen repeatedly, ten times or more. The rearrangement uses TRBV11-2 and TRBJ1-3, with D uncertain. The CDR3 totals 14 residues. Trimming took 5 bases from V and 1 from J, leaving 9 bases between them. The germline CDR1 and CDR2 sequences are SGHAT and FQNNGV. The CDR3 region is CASSAVASGNTIYF. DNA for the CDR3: TGTGCCAGCAGCGCGGTGGCGTCTGGAAACACCATATATTTT. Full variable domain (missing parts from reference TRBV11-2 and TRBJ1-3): EAGVAQSPRYKIIEKRQSVAFWCNPISGHATLYWYQQILGQGPKLLIQFQNNGVVDDSQLPKDRFSAERLKGVDSTLKIQPAKLEDSAVYLCASSAVASGNTIYFGEGSWLTVV.

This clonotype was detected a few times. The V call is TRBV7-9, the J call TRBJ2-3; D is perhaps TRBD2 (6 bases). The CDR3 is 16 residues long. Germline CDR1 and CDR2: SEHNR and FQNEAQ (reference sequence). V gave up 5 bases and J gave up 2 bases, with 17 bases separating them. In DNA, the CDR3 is TGTGCCAGCAGCGGAGGCCCTAGCGAAAACACAGATACGCAGTATTTT. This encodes CASSGGPSENTDTQYF.

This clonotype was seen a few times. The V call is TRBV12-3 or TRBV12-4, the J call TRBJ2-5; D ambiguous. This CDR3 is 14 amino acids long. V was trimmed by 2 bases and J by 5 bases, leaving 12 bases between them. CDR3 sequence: CASSLMPETETQYF. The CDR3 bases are TGTGCCAGCAGTTTAATGCCGGAGACGGAGACCCAGTACTTC.

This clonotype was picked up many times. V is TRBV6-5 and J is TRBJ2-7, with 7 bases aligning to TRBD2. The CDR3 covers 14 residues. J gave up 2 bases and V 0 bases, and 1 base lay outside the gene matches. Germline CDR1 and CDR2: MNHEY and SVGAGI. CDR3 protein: CASSYSAGTYEQYF. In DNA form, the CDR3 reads TGTGCCAGCAGTTACTCAGCGGGGACCTACGAGCAGTACTTC.

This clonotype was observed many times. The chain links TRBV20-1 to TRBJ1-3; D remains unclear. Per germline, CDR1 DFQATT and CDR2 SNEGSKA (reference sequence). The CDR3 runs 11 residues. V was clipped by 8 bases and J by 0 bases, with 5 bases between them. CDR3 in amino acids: CSSYSGNTIYF. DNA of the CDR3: TGCAGTTCCTACTCTGGAAACACCATATATTTT.